This T cell receptor (beta chain) stems from a study of TIL therapy for anti-PD-1-resistant metastatic lung cancer. As for the study in general: Half of patients were current or former smokers.

The libraries were made with immunoSEQ v3. The repertoire was sequenced with immunoSEQ multiplex PCR; TCRdb's copy has only in-frame clones and lacks some. The profile shows approximately 18,000 clones, 80% to 90% of them singletons. V lost 4 bases to trimming and J lost 1 base, with 7 bases between them. Germline V gene sequence: CDR1 ENHRY, CDR2 SYGVKD. The CDR3 is 14 amino acids. The time point here: pre-treatment sample, taken before nivolumab and TIL therapy. Here the sequenced sample was blood, taken at baseline. The chain uses TRBV10-3 and TRBJ2-2; D ambiguous. The clonotype comes from a person between 25 and 79 years old with non-small cell lung cancer. Here the CDR3 DNA reads TGTGCCATCAGTGGTGGGGAGAACACCGGGGAGCTGTTTTTT. Translated, it gives CAISGGENTGELFF.